This TCR beta chain comes out of a study of cytomegalovirus exposure and HLA in healthy donors. The data were produced by immunoSEQ multiplex PCR, yet TCRdb's version contains in-frame clones alone and is incomplete. The table has more than 250,000 clones, roughly 89% seen once; the top ten hold around 0.84%. V dropped 4 bases and J dropped 6 bases, with 17 bases sitting between them. This CDR3 region has 14 residues. Germline CDR1 SQVTM, CDR2 ANQGSEA. The chain couples TRBV29-1 to TRBJ2-3; D perhaps matches TRBD2 (5 bases). Sequenced input: PBMCs. This TCR came from a woman aged 18-29 years in good health and CMV-seronegative. CDR3 in amino acids: CSVVRPNRGDTQYF. The CDR3 bases are TGCAGCGTTGTGCGGCCAAACCGAGGGGATACGCAGTATTTT.